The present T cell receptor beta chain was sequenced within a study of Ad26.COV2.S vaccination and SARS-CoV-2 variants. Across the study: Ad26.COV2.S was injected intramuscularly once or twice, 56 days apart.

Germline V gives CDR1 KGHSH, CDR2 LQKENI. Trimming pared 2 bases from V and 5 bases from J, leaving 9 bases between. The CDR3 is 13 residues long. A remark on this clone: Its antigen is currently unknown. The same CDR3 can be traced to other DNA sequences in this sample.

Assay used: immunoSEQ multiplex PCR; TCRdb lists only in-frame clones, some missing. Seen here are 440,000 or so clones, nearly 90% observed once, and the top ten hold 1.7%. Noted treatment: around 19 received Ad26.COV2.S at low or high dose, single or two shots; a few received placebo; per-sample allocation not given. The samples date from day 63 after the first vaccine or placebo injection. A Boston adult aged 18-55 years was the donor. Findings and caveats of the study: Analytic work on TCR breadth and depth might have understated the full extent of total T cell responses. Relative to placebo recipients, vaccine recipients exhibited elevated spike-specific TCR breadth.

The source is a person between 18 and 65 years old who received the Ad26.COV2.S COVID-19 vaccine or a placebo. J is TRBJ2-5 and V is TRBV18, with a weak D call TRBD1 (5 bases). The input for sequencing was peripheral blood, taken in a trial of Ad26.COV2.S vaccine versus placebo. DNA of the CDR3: TGTGCCAGCTCACCAGGGCAGGGTGAGACCCAGTACTTC. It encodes CASSPGQGETQYF.